The rows below give T cell receptor beta chains drawn from one sample of a study of radiotherapy plus CTLA-4 blockade in lung cancer. The protocol was immunoSEQ multiplex PCR, while the TCRdb copy is restricted to in-frame clones and leaves out a portion. The sample carries 45,000 to 60,000 clones, about 81% recorded once. Specimen: peripheral blood, collected from a patient treated with radiotherapy plus ipilimumab. Every receptor here comes from a human donor with non-small cell lung cancer who had stable disease on radiotherapy plus ipilimumab. Both conserved end residues are part of each CDR3. A D gene is named only where the DNA matches it firmly. Clone size, where shown, is once, few, many, or a class for clones that have expanded.

v_gene	j_gene	abundance	d_gene	CDR3aa	CDR3nt
TRBV7-2	TRBJ2-5	-	-	CASSQGKGETQYF	TGTGCCAGCAGTCAGGGAAAGGGAGAGACCCAGTACTTC
TRBV6-4	TRBJ1-6	-	TRBD1	CASSIGQGNSPLHF	TGTGCCAGCAGCATCGGACAGGGAAATTCACCCCTCCACTTT
TRBV27	TRBJ2-2	once	TRBD2	CASSPTGTSTGELFF	TGTGCCAGCAGCCCGACCGGGACTAGCACCGGGGAGCTGTTTTTT
TRBV28	TRBJ2-3	-	-	CASSFKVQGRHLGTDTQYF	TGTGCCAGCAGTTTTAAGGTTCAGGGGAGACATCTCGGGACAGATACGCAGTATTTT
TRBV4-1	TRBJ2-7	once	TRBD2	CASSQVNSGNSYEQYF	TGCGCCAGCAGCCAAGTAAATAGCGGGAACTCCTACGAGCAGTACTTC
TRBV6-5	TRBJ2-1	once	TRBD1	CASSYSGGTYNEQFF	TGTGCCAGCAGTTACTCAGGGGGCACCTACAATGAGCAGTTCTTC
TRBV10-3	TRBJ2-4	-	-	CAISESTSGDLAKNIQYF	TGTGCCATCAGTGAGTCAACTTCAGGGGATCTAGCCAAAAACATTCAGTACTTC
TRBV7-9	TRBJ2-4	-	-	CASSPLGGVRDIQYF	TGTGCCAGCAGCCCCCTTGGAGGTGTACGGGACATTCAGTACTTC
TRBV5-1	TRBJ2-1	-	TRBD2	CASSEAGTSGTNEQFF	TGCGCCAGCAGCGAAGCCGGGACTAGCGGGACTAATGAGCAGTTCTTC
TRBV7-9	TRBJ1-2	-	-	CASSEGTHGYTF	TGTGCCAGCAGCGAGGGGACACATGGCTACACCTTC
TRBV2	TRBJ1-4	-	-	CASTRSPGESNEKLFF	TGTGCCAGCACCCGAAGCCCCGGGGAGTCTAATGAAAAACTGTTTTTT
TRBV11-3	TRBJ2-1	-	TRBD2	CASSLALRPRLANEQFF	TGTGCCAGCAGCTTAGCCCTGAGGCCCCGACTAGCCAATGAGCAGTTCTTC
TRBV9	TRBJ1-2	-	-	CASSAWTDSWYGYTF	TGTGCCAGCAGCGCCTGGACGGACTCCTGGTATGGCTACACCTTC
TRBV19	TRBJ2-3	-	TRBD2	CASSAFPSGRATDTQYF	TGTGCCAGTAGTGCATTCCCTAGCGGGAGGGCCACAGATACGCAGTATTTT
TRBV4-2	TRBJ2-7	once	-	CASSPYGVKPSYEQYF	TGTGCCAGCAGCCCCTACGGGGTAAAGCCCTCCTACGAGCAGTACTTC
TRBV7-9	TRBJ2-1	-	TRBD2	CASSRSGSINEQFF	TGTGCCAGCAGCCGTAGCGGGAGTATCAATGAGCAGTTCTTC
TRBV9	TRBJ2-7	few	-	CASSHRTGAYEQYF	TGTGCCAGCAGCCATCGGACCGGGGCCTACGAGCAGTACTTC
TRBV27	TRBJ1-2	-	-	CASRGRGDYGYTF	TGTGCCAGCAGGGGCCGGGGGGACTATGGCTACACCTTC
TRBV9	TRBJ2-3	-	TRBD2	CASSVGGTSITDTQYF	TGTGCCAGCAGCGTGGGTGGGACTAGCATCACAGATACGCAGTATTTT
TRBV7-3	TRBJ2-5	-	TRBD1	CASSFIGGRWETQYF	TGTGCCAGCAGCTTTATAGGGGGCAGGTGGGAGACCCAGTACTTC
TRBV27	TRBJ2-3	-	TRBD1	CASSYSPQGLNTQYF	TGTGCCAGCAGTTATTCGCCACAGGGGTTGAATACGCAGTATTTT
TRBV4-1	TRBJ2-3	-	TRBD2	CASSQDWASGRVTQYF	TGCGCCAGCAGCCAAGATTGGGCTAGCGGGAGGGTCACGCAGTATTTT
TRBV7-8	TRBJ2-3	few	-	CASSLESGRGVRDTQYF	TGTGCCAGCAGCTTAGAGTCGGGCAGGGGGGTTAGAGATACGCAGTATTTT
TRBV5-6	TRBJ2-1	-	-	CASSLAPRLSYNEQFF	TGTGCCAGCAGCTTGGCTCCCAGGCTCTCCTACAATGAGCAGTTCTTC
TRBV23-1	TRBJ2-1	-	-	CASTPRFEQFF	TGCGCCAGCACCCCGCGGTTTGAGCAGTTCTTC
TRBV19	TRBJ1-1	-	TRBD1	CASSGQGVRVNTEAFF	TGTGCCAGCTCGGGACAGGGGGTCCGGGTGAACACTGAAGCTTTCTTT
TRBV7-9	TRBJ2-7	-	-	CASSPVGQGSYEQYF	TGTGCCAGCAGCCCTGTAGGGCAGGGATCCTACGAGCAGTACTTC
TRBV7-9	TRBJ2-3	once	TRBD2	CASSSMRPAGVRRTDTQYF	TGTGCCAGCAGCTCGATGAGACCAGCGGGAGTACGGCGCACAGATACGCAGTATTTT
TRBV15	TRBJ1-2	-	-	CATSVTQGGAGNYGYTF	TGTGCCACCAGCGTAACTCAGGGAGGTGCAGGGAACTATGGCTACACCTTC
TRBV6-1	TRBJ1-3	-	TRBD1	CASSEYSGGTGNTIYF	TGTGCCAGCAGTGAGTACTCAGGGGGAACTGGAAACACCATATATTTT
TRBV18	TRBJ2-7	-	-	CASSTRGSRYEQYF	TGTGCCAGCTCAACCCGGGGTAGTCGGTACGAGCAGTACTTC
TRBV28	TRBJ2-7	few	TRBD2	CASSPRASGRPSYEQYF	TGTGCCAGCAGTCCCCGGGCTAGCGGGAGGCCCTCCTACGAGCAGTACTTC
TRBV5-6	TRBJ2-1	-	TRBD2	CASSLHLGGRVAYNEQFF	TGTGCCAGCAGCCTGCATTTGGGCGGGAGGGTCGCCTACAATGAGCAGTTCTTC
TRBV11-2	TRBJ1-5	-	-	CASSLGRANQPQHF	TGTGCCAGCAGCTTAGGCAGGGCCAATCAGCCCCAGCATTTT
TRBV28	TRBJ1-5	-	TRBD1	CASSLSQGGQPQHF	TGTGCCAGCAGTTTATCTCAGGGGGGACAGCCCCAGCATTTT
TRBV7-9	TRBJ2-5	once	TRBD2	CASSPPGLAGGPQETQYF	TGTGCCAGCAGCCCACCGGGACTAGCGGGAGGTCCGCAAGAGACCCAGTACTTC
TRBV10-3	TRBJ2-5	-	-	CAISDTGGGQETQYF	TGTGCCATCAGTGATACGGGTGGAGGGCAAGAGACCCAGTACTTC
TRBV10-1	TRBJ1-1	-	-	CASSEGTGNTEAFF	TGCGCCAGCAGTGAAGGAACGGGGAACACTGAAGCTTTCTTT
TRBV5-6	TRBJ2-7	-	-	CASSLDSGSYEQYF	TGTGCCAGCAGCCTGGATAGCGGCTCCTACGAGCAGTACTTC
TRBV9	TRBJ2-7	-	-	CASSVGDTYSYEQYF	TGTGCCAGCAGCGTAGGGGACACATACTCCTACGAGCAGTACTTC
TRBV5-4	TRBJ2-5	-	TRBD2	CASSFEREGQETQYF	TGTGCCAGCAGCTTCGAGCGGGAGGGACAAGAGACCCAGTACTTC
TRBV5-1	TRBJ2-3	-	TRBD1	CASSLDRGPTDTQYF	TGCGCCAGCAGCTTGGACAGGGGCCCCACAGATACGCAGTATTTT
TRBV4-1	TRBJ2-1	once	-	CASSPMEAIIGYDNEQFF	TGCGCCAGCAGCCCGATGGAGGCGATCATCGGGTACGACAATGAGCAGTTCTTC
TRBV5-1	TRBJ2-3	-	TRBD1	CASSLGDRADTQYF	TGCGCCAGCAGCTTGGGGGACAGGGCAGATACGCAGTATTTT
TRBV27	TRBJ2-7	-	-	CASSSPLAGTPYEQYF	TGTGCCAGCAGTTCCCCGCTGGCGGGAACCCCCTACGAGCAGTACTTC
TRBV10-2	TRBJ1-1	-	-	CASSDGSRGMTEAFF	TGCGCCAGCAGTGACGGTTCTCGGGGGATGACTGAAGCTTTCTTT
TRBV9	TRBJ2-3	few	TRBD2	CASSVVASGMTDTQYF	TGTGCCAGCAGCGTAGTGGCTAGCGGGATGACAGATACGCAGTATTTT
TRBV9	TRBJ2-1	-	-	CASSMWERPHEQFF	TGTGCCAGCAGCATGTGGGAGCGGCCCCATGAGCAGTTCTTC
TRBV7-3	TRBJ2-1	-	-	CASSLTPTQYYNEQFF	TGTGCCAGCAGCTTAACCCCGACTCAATACTACAATGAGCAGTTCTTC
TRBV27	TRBJ1-5	-	TRBD1	CASSPLGTGSQPQHF	TGTGCCAGCAGCCCCCTCGGGACAGGGAGTCAGCCCCAGCATTTT
TRBV5-4	TRBJ2-1	-	TRBD2	CASSSIGLAGYNEQFF	TGTGCCAGCAGCTCCATAGGACTAGCGGGCTACAATGAGCAGTTCTTC